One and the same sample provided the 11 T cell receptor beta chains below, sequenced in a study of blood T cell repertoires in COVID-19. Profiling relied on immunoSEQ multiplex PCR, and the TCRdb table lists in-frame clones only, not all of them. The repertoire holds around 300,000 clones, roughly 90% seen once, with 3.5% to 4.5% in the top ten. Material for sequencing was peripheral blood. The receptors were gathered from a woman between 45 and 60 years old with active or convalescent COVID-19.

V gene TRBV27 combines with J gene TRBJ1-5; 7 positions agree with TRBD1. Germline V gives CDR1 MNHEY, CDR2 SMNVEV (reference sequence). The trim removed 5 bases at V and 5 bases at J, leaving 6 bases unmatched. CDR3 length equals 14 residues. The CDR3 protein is CASSPDRADQPQHF. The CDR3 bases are TGTGCCAGCAGTCCCGACAGGGCGGATCAGCCCCAGCATTTT.

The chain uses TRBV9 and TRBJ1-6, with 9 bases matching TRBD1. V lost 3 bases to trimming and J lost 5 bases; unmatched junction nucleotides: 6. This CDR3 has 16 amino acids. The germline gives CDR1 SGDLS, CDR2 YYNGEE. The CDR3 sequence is CASSAGTGSNNSPLHF. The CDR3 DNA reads TGTGCCAGCAGCGCCGGGACAGGGTCCAATAATTCACCCCTCCACTTT.

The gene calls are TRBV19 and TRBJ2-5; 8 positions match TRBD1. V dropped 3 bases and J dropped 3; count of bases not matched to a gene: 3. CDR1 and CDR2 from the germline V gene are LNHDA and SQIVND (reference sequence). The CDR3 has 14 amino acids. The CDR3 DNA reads TGTGCCAGTAGTATCACAGGGGGAGAAGAGACCCAGTACTTC. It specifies CASSITGGEETQYF.

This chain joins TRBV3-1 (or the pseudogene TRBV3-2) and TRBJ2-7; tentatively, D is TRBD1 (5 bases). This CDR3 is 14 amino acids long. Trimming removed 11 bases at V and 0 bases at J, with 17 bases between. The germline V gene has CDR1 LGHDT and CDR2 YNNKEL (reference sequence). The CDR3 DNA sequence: TGTGCCTGCGAGTTGGGGCCCCTCTCCTACGAGCAGTACTTC. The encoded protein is CACELGPLSYEQYF.

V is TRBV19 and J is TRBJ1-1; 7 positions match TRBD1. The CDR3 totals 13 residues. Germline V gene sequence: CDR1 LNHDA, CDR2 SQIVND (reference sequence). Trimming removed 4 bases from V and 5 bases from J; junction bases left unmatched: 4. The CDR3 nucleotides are TGTGCCAGTAGTACGGACAGGAGGACTGAAGCTTTCTTT. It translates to CASSTDRRTEAFF.

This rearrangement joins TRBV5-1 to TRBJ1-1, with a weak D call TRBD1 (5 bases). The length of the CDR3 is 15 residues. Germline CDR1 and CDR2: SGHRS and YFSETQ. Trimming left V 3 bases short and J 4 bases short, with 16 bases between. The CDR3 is CASSSAAGKGTEAFF. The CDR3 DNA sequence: TGCGCCAGCAGCTCGGCCGCAGGGAAGGGCACTGAAGCTTTCTTT. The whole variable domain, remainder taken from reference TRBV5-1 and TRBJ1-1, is KAGVTQTPRYLIKTRGQQVTLSCSPISGHRSVSWYQQTPGQGLQFLFEYFSETQRNKGNFPGRFSGRQFSNSRSEMNVSTLELGDSALYLCASSSAAGKGTEAFFGQGTRLTVV.

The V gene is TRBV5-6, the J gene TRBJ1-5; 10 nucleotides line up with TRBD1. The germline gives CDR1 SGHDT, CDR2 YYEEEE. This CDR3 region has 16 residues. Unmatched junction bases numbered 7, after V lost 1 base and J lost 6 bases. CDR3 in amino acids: CASSLWDRGLSQPQHF. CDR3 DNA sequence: TGTGCCAGCAGCTTGTGGGACAGGGGATTAAGTCAGCCCCAGCATTTT.

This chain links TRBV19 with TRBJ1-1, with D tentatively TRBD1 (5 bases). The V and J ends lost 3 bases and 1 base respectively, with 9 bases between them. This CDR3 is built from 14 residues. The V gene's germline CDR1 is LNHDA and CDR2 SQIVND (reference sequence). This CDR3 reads CASSISQGNTEAFF. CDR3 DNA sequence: TGTGCCAGTAGTATTAGCCAGGGGAACACTGAAGCTTTCTTT.

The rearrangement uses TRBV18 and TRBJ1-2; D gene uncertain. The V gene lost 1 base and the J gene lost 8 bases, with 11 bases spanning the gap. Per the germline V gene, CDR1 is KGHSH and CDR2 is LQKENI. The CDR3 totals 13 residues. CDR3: CASSPLSVEGYTF. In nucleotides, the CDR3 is TGTGCCAGCTCACCACTTTCGGTTGAAGGCTACACCTTC.

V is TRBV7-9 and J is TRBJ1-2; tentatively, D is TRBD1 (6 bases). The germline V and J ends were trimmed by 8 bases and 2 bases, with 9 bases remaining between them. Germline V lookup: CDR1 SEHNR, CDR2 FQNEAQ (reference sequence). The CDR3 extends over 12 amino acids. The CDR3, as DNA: TGTGCCAGCGACAGGAAGAACTATGGCTACACCTTC. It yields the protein CASDRKNYGYTF.

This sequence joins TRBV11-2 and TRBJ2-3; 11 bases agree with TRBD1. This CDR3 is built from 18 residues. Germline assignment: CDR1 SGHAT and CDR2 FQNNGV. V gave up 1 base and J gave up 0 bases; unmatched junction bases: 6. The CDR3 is CASSLGRTGGGSTDTQYF. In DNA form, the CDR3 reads TGTGCCAGCAGCTTAGGGCGGACAGGGGGCGGAAGCACAGATACGCAGTATTTT.